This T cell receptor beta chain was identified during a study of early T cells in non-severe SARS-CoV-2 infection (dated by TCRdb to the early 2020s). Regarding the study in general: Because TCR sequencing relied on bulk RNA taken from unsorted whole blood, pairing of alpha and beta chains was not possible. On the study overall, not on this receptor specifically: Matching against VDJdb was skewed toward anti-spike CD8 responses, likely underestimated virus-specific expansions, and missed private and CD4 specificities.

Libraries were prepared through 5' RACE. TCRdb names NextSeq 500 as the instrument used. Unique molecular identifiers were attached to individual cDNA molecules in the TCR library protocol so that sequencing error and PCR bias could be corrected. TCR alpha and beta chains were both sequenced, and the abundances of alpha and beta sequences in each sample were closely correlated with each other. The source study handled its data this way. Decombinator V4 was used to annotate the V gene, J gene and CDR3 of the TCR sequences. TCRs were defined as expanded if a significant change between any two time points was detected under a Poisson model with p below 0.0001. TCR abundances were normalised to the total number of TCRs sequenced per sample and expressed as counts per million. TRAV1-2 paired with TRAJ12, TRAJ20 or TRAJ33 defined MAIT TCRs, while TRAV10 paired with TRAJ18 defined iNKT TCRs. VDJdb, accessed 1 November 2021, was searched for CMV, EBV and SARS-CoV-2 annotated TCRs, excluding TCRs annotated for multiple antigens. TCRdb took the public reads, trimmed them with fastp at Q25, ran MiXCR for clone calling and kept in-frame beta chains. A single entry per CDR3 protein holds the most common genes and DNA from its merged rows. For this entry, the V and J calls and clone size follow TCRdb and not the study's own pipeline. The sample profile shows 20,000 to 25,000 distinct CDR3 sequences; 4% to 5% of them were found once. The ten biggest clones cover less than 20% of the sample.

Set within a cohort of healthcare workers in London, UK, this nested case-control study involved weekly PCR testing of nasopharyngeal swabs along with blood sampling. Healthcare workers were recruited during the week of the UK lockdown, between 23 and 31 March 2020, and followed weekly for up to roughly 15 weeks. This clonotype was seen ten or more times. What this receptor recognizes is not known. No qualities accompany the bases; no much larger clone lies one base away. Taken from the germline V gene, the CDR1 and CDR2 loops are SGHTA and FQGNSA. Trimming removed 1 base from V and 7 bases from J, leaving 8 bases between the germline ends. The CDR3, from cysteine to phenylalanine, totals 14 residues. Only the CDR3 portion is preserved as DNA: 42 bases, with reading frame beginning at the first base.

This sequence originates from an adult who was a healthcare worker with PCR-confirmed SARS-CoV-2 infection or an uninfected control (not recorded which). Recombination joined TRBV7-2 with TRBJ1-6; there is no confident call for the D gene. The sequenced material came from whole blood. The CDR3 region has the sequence CASSLGVFNSPLHF. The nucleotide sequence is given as TGTGCCAGCAGCTTAGGGGTTTTCAATTCACCCCTCCACTTT. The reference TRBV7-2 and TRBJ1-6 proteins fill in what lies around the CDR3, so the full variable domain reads GAGVSQSPSNKVTEKGKDVELRCDPISGHTALYWYRQSLGQGLEFLIYFQGNSAPDKSGLPSDRFSAERTGGSVSTLTIQRTQQEDSAVYLCASSLGVFNSPLHFGNGTRLTVT.